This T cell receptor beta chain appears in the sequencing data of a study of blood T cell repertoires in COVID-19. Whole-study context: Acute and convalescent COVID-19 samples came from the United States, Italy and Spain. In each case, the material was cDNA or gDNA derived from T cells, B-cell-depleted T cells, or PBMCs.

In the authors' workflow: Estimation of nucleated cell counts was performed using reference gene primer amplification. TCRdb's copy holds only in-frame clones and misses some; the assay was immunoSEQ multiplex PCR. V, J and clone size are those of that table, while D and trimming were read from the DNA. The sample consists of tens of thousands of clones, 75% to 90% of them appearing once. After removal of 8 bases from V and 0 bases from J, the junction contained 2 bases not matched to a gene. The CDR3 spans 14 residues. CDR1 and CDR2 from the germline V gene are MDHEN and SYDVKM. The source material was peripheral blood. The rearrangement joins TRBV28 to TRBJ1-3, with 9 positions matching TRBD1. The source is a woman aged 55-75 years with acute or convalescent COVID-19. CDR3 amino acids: CASWTGASGNTIYF. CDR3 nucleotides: TGTGCCAGCTGGACAGGGGCCTCTGGAAACACCATATATTTT.